Only a few counts were recorded for the clone carrying this T cell receptor beta chain. Its matching antigen is unknown. This entry comes from a study of shared clonotypes between healthy human individuals. Study information: Each donor had three CD4 naive, three CD4 memory, two CD8 naive and one CD8 memory plate.

General study points: Around 5% was the fraction of naive CD4 clonotypes found shared across a few donors. Enrolling few donors narrowed the genetic and exposure-history diversity that was represented.

CDR3 length: 15 residues. Trimming removed 3 bases at V and 1 base at J, with 15 bases between. Germline V gene sequence: CDR1 GTSNPN, CDR2 SVGIG (reference sequence). Methods used by the authors: ImmunoSEQ supplied junction-only sequences lacking quality scores, so filtering was different. The table came from immunoSEQ multiplex PCR; TCRdb's copy has only in-frame clones and leaves some out. Clonal size and the V and J genes are those of that table, whereas D and trimming came from the DNA. In the table there are more than 2,000,000 clones, around nine tenths of which are singletons. The sequenced material came from naive CD4+ T cells sorted from blood. Subset indicated: CD45RA+ positively selected. The V gene is TRBV30, the J gene TRBJ1-1; D remains ambiguous. The clonotype comes from a man between 18 and 29 years old in good health. The CDR3 nucleotides read TGTGCCTGGAGCAACAGAGTGCGGGCGAACACTGAAGCTTTCTTT. The encoded protein is CAWSNRVRANTEAFF.